The rows below give T cell receptor beta chains drawn from one sample of a study of blood T cell repertoires in COVID-19. Libraries were prepared by immunoSEQ multiplex PCR; TCRdb keeps only in-frame clonotypes and omits some of them. The sample contains some 65,000 clones, about nine tenths of which appear only once. The sequenced sample was peripheral blood. The receptors stem from a man in his sixties with acute or convalescent COVID-19. Each CDR3 is given with its conserved first and last residue. Each record gives: J gene, D gene, clone size, CDR3 length, V gene, CDR3 protein, CDR3 DNA. D genes are given only for firm matches. Only part of the rows carry a size: once, few, many, or a class if the clone is expanded.

>TRBJ1-3|TRBD1|few|15|TRBV5-5
CASTTQTGTGNTIYF
TGTGCCAGCACCACTCAGACAGGGACTGGAAACACCATATATTTT
>TRBJ1-1|NA|NA|15|TRBV15
CATSRDGGRRTEAFF
TGTGCCACCAGCAGAGACGGGGGGCGCCGCACTGAAGCTTTCTTT
>TRBJ1-2|NA|once|14|TRBV6-5
CASSYSSWSYGYTF
TGTGCCAGCAGTTACTCCTCTTGGAGCTATGGCTACACCTTC
>TRBJ1-6|NA|NA|14|TRBV27
CASSFGRPNSPLHF
TGTGCCAGCAGTTTCGGCAGGCCTAATTCACCCCTCCACTTT
>TRBJ1-2|NA|NA|18|TRBV24-1
CATMVPLRGAGWNYGYTF
TGTGCCACCATGGTACCCCTCCGGGGGGCAGGTTGGAACTATGGCTACACCTTC
>TRBJ1-2|TRBD1|NA|16|TRBV18
CASSPTAGQGNYGYTF
TGTGCCAGCTCACCAACAGCCGGACAGGGCAACTATGGCTACACCTTC
>TRBJ2-1|NA|NA|14|TRBV6-1
CASSEMFQGNEQFF
TGTGCCAGCAGTGAAATGTTTCAGGGAAATGAGCAGTTCTTC
>TRBJ2-5|TRBD1|NA|14|TRBV7-2
CASSLDRGSETQYF
TGTGCCAGCAGCTTAGACAGGGGATCGGAGACCCAGTACTTC
>TRBJ1-4|NA|NA|14|TRBV27
CASRKTGYNEKLFF
TGTGCCAGCAGGAAGACAGGTTATAATGAAAAACTGTTTTTT
>TRBJ1-2|TRBD1|NA|14|TRBV6-6
CASRRDSVNYGYTF
TGTGCCAGCAGGAGGGACAGCGTTAACTATGGCTACACCTTC
>TRBJ1-6|TRBD1|NA|15|TRBV19
CASSIRTGRNSPLHF
TGTGCCAGTAGTATCCGGACAGGGAGGAATTCACCCCTCCACTTT
>TRBJ2-3|NA|NA|14|TRBV6-5
CASLLQGVGDTQYF
TGTGCCAGCCTCCTTCAGGGTGTGGGAGATACGCAGTATTTT
>TRBJ2-2|NA|NA|13|TRBV14
CASSQDRGGELFF
TGTGCCAGCAGCCAAGATCGGGGCGGGGAGCTGTTTTTT
>TRBJ1-6|TRBD1|NA|16|TRBV7-9
CASSPGQEFYNSPLHF
TGTGCCAGCAGCCCGGGACAGGAGTTCTATAATTCACCCCTCCACTTT
>TRBJ2-7|TRBD1|NA|15|TRBV29-1
CSVLPTGTGAYEQYF
TGCAGCGTCCTGCCTACCGGGACAGGGGCCTACGAGCAGTACTTC
>TRBJ1-2|TRBD1|NA|13|TRBV14
CASNPGGADGYTF
TGTGCCAGCAACCCAGGGGGCGCGGACGGCTACACCTTC
>TRBJ1-1|NA|once|13|TRBV6-5
CASSRNLNTEAFF
TGTGCCAGCAGTCGAAACTTGAACACTGAAGCTTTCTTT
>TRBJ1-2|TRBD1|NA|16|TRBV7-9
CASSWTGQGSNYGYTF
TGTGCCAGCAGCTGGACGGGACAGGGGTCAAACTATGGCTACACCTTC
>TRBJ1-1|TRBD1|NA|14|TRBV28
CASTGQGPYTEAFF
TGTGCCAGCACTGGACAGGGGCCTTACACTGAAGCTTTCTTT
>TRBJ2-3|NA|NA|14|TRBV7-2
CASSLDFMRDTQYF
TGTGCCAGCAGCTTAGATTTTATGAGGGATACGCAGTATTTT
>TRBJ1-2|NA|NA|14|TRBV6-5
CASSYSSARDGYTF
TGTGCCAGCAGTTACTCGTCCGCCCGGGATGGCTACACCTTC
>TRBJ1-6|TRBD1|NA|15|TRBV3-1/TRBV3-2
CASSQWTGGNSPLHF
TGTGCCAGCAGCCAATGGACAGGCGGTAATTCACCCCTCCACTTT
>TRBJ2-5|TRBD1|NA|13|TRBV2
CASSLTGGETQYF
TGTGCCAGCAGCCTGACAGGGGGGGAGACCCAGTACTTC
>TRBJ2-3|TRBD2|NA|16|TRBV6-6
CASSRGLAGTTDTQYF
TGTGCCAGCAGTCGAGGACTAGCGGGGACCACAGATACGCAGTATTTT
>TRBJ2-7|NA|NA|13|TRBV19
CASSMDSSYEQYF
TGTGCCAGTAGTATGGACAGCTCCTACGAGCAGTACTTC
>TRBJ1-2|NA|NA|14|TRBV5-4
CASSGGVMDYGYTF
TGTGCCAGCAGCGGGGGGGTCATGGACTATGGCTACACCTTC
>TRBJ1-1|TRBD1|once|12|TRBV7-9
CASSLEDRVAFF
TGTGCCAGCAGCTTAGAGGACAGGGTAGCTTTCTTT
>TRBJ2-5|NA|NA|16|TRBV24-1
CATSDSERQSQETQYF
TGTGCCACCAGTGATTCCGAACGACAGTCCCAAGAGACCCAGTACTTC
>TRBJ1-6|NA|NA|16|TRBV6-5
CASSYSSSSYNSPLHF
TGTGCCAGCAGTTACTCGTCGAGCTCCTATAATTCACCCCTCCACTTT
>TRBJ1-6|TRBD1|NA|15|TRBV27
CASSSDWTGRSPLHF
TGTGCCAGCAGTTCGGATTGGACAGGGCGGTCACCCCTCCACTTT
>TRBJ2-1|TRBD2|NA|18|TRBV20-1
CSASSLAGVGYSYNEQFF
TGCAGTGCTAGTTCACTAGCGGGGGTGGGTTACTCCTACAATGAGCAGTTCTTC
>TRBJ1-1|NA|NA|14|TRBV11-2
CASSLAQAATEAFF
TGTGCCAGCAGCTTAGCCCAGGCAGCCACTGAAGCTTTCTTT
>TRBJ1-3|NA|NA|12|TRBV6-1
CASIRTGNTIYF
TGTGCCAGCATTAGAACTGGAAACACCATATATTTT
>TRBJ1-2|NA|NA|13|TRBV18
CASSPLGLEGYTF
TGTGCCAGCTCCCCCTTGGGGCTTGAGGGCTACACCTTC
>TRBJ2-7|TRBD1|NA|15|TRBV12-5
CASGYSGTGVYEQYF
TGTGCTAGTGGCTACTCCGGGACAGGGGTCTACGAGCAGTACTTC
>TRBJ1-1|NA|once|14|TRBV27
CASFLQGRETEAFF
TGTGCCAGCTTCCTCCAGGGAAGGGAAACTGAAGCTTTCTTT
>TRBJ2-1|TRBD2|NA|15|TRBV5-1
CASSLWLAGANEQFF
TGCGCCAGCAGCTTGTGGCTAGCGGGGGCAAATGAGCAGTTCTTC
>TRBJ2-6|NA|NA|15|TRBV5-8
CASSRGQSGANVLTF
TGTGCCAGCAGCAGAGGACAGTCTGGGGCCAACGTCCTGACTTTC
>TRBJ2-3|TRBD1|few|14|TRBV11-3
CASSSTGGRDTQYF
TGTGCCAGCAGCTCAACAGGGGGCAGAGATACGCAGTATTTT
>TRBJ1-2|TRBD1|NA|15|TRBV6-1
CASSEALGGVNGYTF
TGTGCCAGCAGTGAAGCACTAGGGGGCGTGAATGGCTACACCTTC
>TRBJ2-3|NA|NA|14|TRBV5-4
CASSLAGTTDTQYF
TGTGCCAGCAGCTTGGCTGGGACTACAGATACGCAGTATTTT
>TRBJ1-1|TRBD1|NA|16|TRBV9
CASSVGTGTGNTEAFF
TGTGCCAGCAGCGTAGGAACCGGGACAGGGAACACTGAAGCTTTCTTT
>TRBJ2-1|TRBD1|once|18|TRBV3-1/TRBV3-2
CASSQPHPGQGARNEQFF
TGTGCCAGCAGCCAACCCCATCCGGGACAGGGGGCGCGAAATGAGCAGTTCTTC
>TRBJ1-2|NA|NA|13|TRBV6-6
CASIAGRAYGYTF
TGTGCCAGCATTGCCGGCAGGGCCTATGGCTACACCTTC
>TRBJ2-7|NA|NA|15|TRBV10-3
CAISESGNRDYEQYF
TGTGCCATCAGTGAGTCTGGTAACAGAGACTACGAGCAGTACTTC
>TRBJ1-2|TRBD1|NA|13|TRBV6-5
CASTHGTGAGYTF
TGTGCCAGCACTCACGGGACAGGGGCTGGCTACACCTTC
>TRBJ1-3|NA|once|15|TRBV21-1
CASSKANREGNTIYF
TGTGCCAGCAGCAAAGCTAACAGGGAAGGAAACACCATATATTTT
>TRBJ2-1|NA|NA|15|TRBV5-1
CASSLAGVARNEQFF
TGCGCCAGCAGCTTGGCCGGGGTTGCTAGGAATGAGCAGTTCTTC
>TRBJ1-1|NA|once|14|TRBV7-9
CASSLRTEPTEAFF
TGTGCCAGCAGCCTAAGGACAGAGCCCACTGAAGCTTTCTTT
>TRBJ1-2|TRBD1|NA|15|TRBV5-1
CASSLEGQGIGGYTF
TGCGCCAGCAGCTTGGAGGGACAGGGAATTGGCGGCTACACCTTC
>TRBJ2-1|NA|NA|15|TRBV7-3
CASSPRLALYNEQFF
TGTGCCAGCAGCCCCCGGCTAGCACTTTACAATGAGCAGTTCTTC
>TRBJ2-1|NA|NA|14|TRBV6-5
CASSPGDWGNEQFF
TGTGCCAGCAGTCCAGGGGATTGGGGCAATGAGCAGTTCTTC
>TRBJ2-1|TRBD2|NA|14|TRBV13
CASHTAGDRNEQFF
TGTGCCAGCCATACGGCGGGGGATAGGAATGAGCAGTTCTTC
>TRBJ1-6|TRBD1|few|16|TRBV9
CASSAAADRGTSPLHF
TGTGCCAGCAGTGCCGCAGCGGACAGGGGTACTTCACCCCTCCACTTT
>TRBJ1-3|NA|once|16|TRBV12-5
CASGLVVASSGNTIYF
TGTGCTAGTGGTTTGGTCGTGGCCTCCTCTGGAAACACCATATATTTT
>TRBJ2-5|NA|once|13|TRBV11-2
CASSLGNQETQYF
TGTGCCAGCAGCCTCGGTAACCAAGAGACCCAGTACTTC
>TRBJ1-6|NA|NA|17|TRBV7-2
CASSFGTAGPGGSPLHF
TGTGCCAGCAGCTTTGGGACGGCAGGGCCCGGGGGTTCACCCCTCCACTTT
>TRBJ2-1|TRBD1|NA|15|TRBV5-8
CASSRAGTGYNEQFF
TGTGCCAGCAGCCGGGCCGGGACAGGCTACAATGAGCAGTTCTTC
>TRBJ1-2|TRBD1|NA|14|TRBV28
CASSPRDSLYGYTF
TGTGCCAGCAGTCCGCGGGACAGCCTCTATGGCTACACCTTC
>TRBJ1-2|TRBD1|NA|16|TRBV14
CASSHTLTGGGYGYTF
TGTGCCAGCAGCCACACCTTAACAGGGGGAGGCTATGGCTACACCTTC